A single sample gave rise to the 29 T cell receptor beta chains below, sequenced in a study of blood T cell repertoires in COVID-19. Method: immunoSEQ multiplex PCR; TCRdb's copy keeps in-frame clones and lacks some. The table has 300,000 to 450,000 clones, 70% to 90% seen once; the top ten hold 3%. Sequenced: peripheral blood. The receptors derive from a human donor in a cohort sampled during active COVID-19.

The V call is TRBV6-5, the J call TRBJ2-5, with TRBD2 identical over 7 bases. The CDR3 totals 13 residues. Unmatched junction bases numbered 10, after V lost 10 bases and J lost 5 bases. The germline gives CDR1 MNHEY, CDR2 SVGAGI. This CDR3 is CATGRIKGETQYF. The DNA of the CDR3 is TGTGCCACCGGGAGGATAAAGGGGGAGACCCAGTACTTC.

The rearrangement links TRBV6-5 to TRBJ2-3; 7 positions agree with TRBD2. The trim removed 6 bases at V and 2 bases at J, leaving 8 bases unmatched. CDR3 length: 15 amino acids. The germline gives CDR1 MNHEY, CDR2 SVGAGI. The CDR3 region is CASRGQGGVTDTQYF. The CDR3 DNA is TGTGCCAGCAGGGGGCAGGGAGGGGTCACAGATACGCAGTATTTT.

The chain couples TRBV12-3 or TRBV12-4 to TRBJ1-2, with 8 nucleotides matching TRBD1. V lost 4 bases, J lost 8 bases, and 6 bases stayed unmatched. This CDR3 has 13 residues. The DNA for the CDR3 is TGTGCCAGCAGTTGGCAGGGGGCGCGGGGCTACACCTTC. It codes for CASSWQGARGYTF.

The chain couples TRBV18 to TRBJ2-7; D gene ambiguous. The CDR3 spans 13 residues. The V end was cut by 1 base, the J end by 2 bases, with 6 bases between. CDR1 is KGHSH, CDR2 LQKENI, per germline. DNA of the CDR3: TGTGCCAGCTCACCACGCGGAGCCTACGAGCAGTACTTC. This codes for CASSPRGAYEQYF.

The J gene is TRBJ1-2, the V gene TRBV5-1, with D hard to call. The CDR3 consists of 14 residues. In germline, CDR1 is SGHRS, CDR2 YFSETQ. The germline V and J ends were trimmed by 0 bases and 8 bases, with 14 bases remaining between them. The CDR3 region has the DNA TGCGCCAGCAGCTTGGGGGGAGCCGATGTGGGCTACACCTTC. This translates into CASSLGGADVGYTF.

V is TRBV28 and J is TRBJ2-7, with D perhaps TRBD2 (6 bases). Germline CDR1 is MDHEN and CDR2 is SYDVKM. Trimming stripped 5 bases from V and 0 bases from J, with 14 bases between. This CDR3 spans 15 amino acids. The DNA of the CDR3 is TGTGCCAGCAGTGTCACGGGAGTGCTCTCCTACGAGCAGTACTTC. It encodes CASSVTGVLSYEQYF.

The count of this clone is one. V gene TRBV5-4 combines with J gene TRBJ2-2; 7 bases match TRBD1. Germline CDR1 and CDR2: SGHNT and YYREEE (reference sequence). Trimming took 2 bases from V and 4 from J; bases not matched to a gene: 5. CDR3 length: 15 residues. CDR3 sequence (DNA): TGTGCCAGCAGCTTTAGGGGGCCCCGCACCGGGGAGCTGTTTTTT. Its translation is CASSFRGPRTGELFF.

The gene calls are TRBV7-6 and TRBJ1-1; the D is unclear. CDR1 is SGHVS, CDR2 FNYEAQ, per germline. The V end was cut by 5 bases, the J end by 4 bases, with 8 bases between. The CDR3 is 12 residues long. This CDR3 is CASSAAGTEAFF. The CDR3 DNA reads TGTGCCAGCAGCGCGGCGGGCACTGAAGCTTTCTTT.

This clone was seen repeatedly, ten times or more. This chain links TRBV5-1 with TRBJ2-1; TRBD2 aligns across 12 bases. V was clipped by 0 bases and J by 3 bases; unmatched bases: 4. CDR3 length: 17 amino acids. Per the germline V gene, CDR1 is SGHRS and CDR2 is YFSETQ. The CDR3 loop is CASSLATGLAGYNEQFF. DNA for the CDR3: TGCGCCAGCAGCTTGGCCACGGGACTAGCGGGCTACAATGAGCAGTTCTTC.

The chain employs TRBV27 and TRBJ1-6; D not resolved. The length of the CDR3 is 17 residues. V was cut by 2 bases and J by 8 bases, with 19 bases left in between. Looked up from germline, CDR1 is MNHEY and CDR2 is SMNVEV (reference sequence). This CDR3 is CASSLMFQKRVDSPLHF. CDR3 nucleotide sequence: TGTGCCAGCAGTTTAATGTTCCAGAAGAGGGTAGATTCACCCCTCCACTTT.

The rearrangement uses TRBV7-9 and TRBJ2-7, with D maybe TRBD1 (6 bases). Between the trimmed V and J ends, which lost 6 bases and 3 bases, there was a span of 9 bases. CDR3 length: 12 amino acids. Germline assignment: CDR1 SEHNR and CDR2 FQNEAQ (reference sequence). CDR3 region: CASSRTDYEQYF. CDR3 bases: TGTGCCAGCAGTCGGACAGACTACGAGCAGTACTTC. Filled out from reference TRBV7-9 and TRBJ2-7, the complete variable domain reads DTGVSQNPRHKITKRGQNVTFRCDPISEHNRLYWYRQTLGQGPEFLTYFQNEAQLEKSRLLSDRFSAERPKGSFSTLEIQRTEQGDSAMYLCASSRTDYEQYFGPGTRLTVT.

The genes are TRBV20-1 and TRBJ1-1; D unclear. Trimming removed 3 bases from V and 3 bases from J, with 11 bases in between. Germline V gene sequence: CDR1 DFQATT, CDR2 SNEGSKA (reference sequence). The CDR3 is made up of 13 amino acids. DNA for the CDR3: TGCAGTGCTAGTTGGGAGGTTCACACTGAAGCTTTCTTT. The encoded protein is CSASWEVHTEAFF.

This chain links TRBV24-1 with TRBJ2-5; D is unclear. The CDR3 is made up of 15 amino acids. Per germline, CDR1 KGHDR and CDR2 SFDVKD. Between the trimmed V and J ends, which lost 4 bases and 2 bases, there was a span of 13 bases. The CDR3 protein is CATSDPDYGQETQYF. The CDR3 DNA follows: TGTGCCACCAGTGACCCTGATTACGGGCAAGAGACCCAGTACTTC.

The V gene is TRBV18, the J gene TRBJ1-4; a weak D match, TRBD1 (6 bases). V lost 1 base and J lost 6, with 18 bases in between. Germline V gene data show CDR1 as KGHSH and CDR2 as LQKENI. The CDR3 runs to 17 residues. The CDR3 coding sequence is TGTGCCAGCTCACCACAAAAGAAACCCGAGGGGGATGAAAAACTGTTTTTT. Translated: CASSPQKKPEGDEKLFF.

This chain connects TRBV5-1 to TRBJ1-2; D unclear. Deletions cut 3 bases from V and 7 bases from J, with 13 bases between. CDR1 is SGHRS and CDR2 is YFSETQ in the germline V gene. This CDR3 is built from 13 residues. This chain's CDR3 is CASSSIIGGGYTF. In nucleotides, the CDR3 is TGCGCCAGCAGCTCGATAATCGGAGGTGGCTACACCTTC.

The chain joins TRBV5-1 to TRBJ1-6; D is ambiguous. Germline V lookup: CDR1 SGHRS, CDR2 YFSETQ. V was trimmed by 4 bases and J by 8 bases, leaving 13 bases between them. The CDR3 spans 14 residues. The CDR3, as DNA: TGCGCCAGCAGCGACGGGGTCGGGGATTCACCCCTCCACTTT. Translation gives CASSDGVGDSPLHF.

This chain connects TRBV19 to TRBJ2-3; unclear D gene. The V gene's germline CDR1 is LNHDA and CDR2 SQIVND (reference sequence). The CDR3 loop spans 14 amino acids. Trimming pared 4 bases from V and 0 bases from J, leaving 8 bases between. The CDR3 DNA sequence: TGTGCCAGTAGTACCCTAGACAGCACAGATACGCAGTATTTT. Translation: CASSTLDSTDTQYF.

The chain combines TRBV7-2 with TRBJ1-2, with TRBD1 matching 10 bases. CDR3 size: 16 residues. After removal of 1 base from V and 4 bases from J, the junction contained 6 bases not matched to a gene. Germline assignment: CDR1 SGHTA and CDR2 FQGNSA. CDR3 region: CASSLDRQGAGYGYTF. The CDR3 coding sequence is TGTGCCAGCAGCTTAGACAGACAGGGGGCGGGCTATGGCTACACCTTC.

The V gene is TRBV28, the J gene TRBJ1-5, with D maybe TRBD1 (6 bases). The V gene's germline CDR1 is MDHEN and CDR2 SYDVKM. The CDR3 is 14 residues long. V was shortened by 9 bases and J by 1 base, with 13 bases between the two germline ends. Here the CDR3 reads CASWGGLSNQPQHF. CDR3 DNA: TGTGCCAGTTGGGGGGGCCTGAGCAATCAGCCCCAGCATTTT.

The chain employs TRBV18 and TRBJ2-1; possible D gene TRBD1, 5 bases. The V and J ends lost 6 bases and 8 bases respectively, with 8 bases between them. The CDR3 spans 11 residues. Germline CDR1 KGHSH, CDR2 LQKENI. The CDR3, as DNA: TGTGCCAGCTCGCAGGGTGATGAGCAGTTCTTC. Its protein is CASSQGDEQFF.

V usage is TRBV7-9 and J usage is TRBJ2-1; perhaps TRBD1 as D (5 bases). The CDR3 extends over 16 amino acids. Germline lookup yields CDR1 SEHNR and CDR2 FQNEAQ (reference sequence). V was trimmed by 1 base and J by 1 base, leaving 11 bases between them. The CDR3 is CASSLGVGRSYNEQFF. In DNA, the CDR3 is TGTGCCAGCAGCTTAGGGGTGGGGCGATCCTACAATGAGCAGTTCTTC.

The chain recombines TRBV30 with TRBJ1-3; D possibly corresponds to TRBD1 (6 bases). Trimming pared 3 bases from V and 4 bases from J, leaving 16 bases between. This CDR3 contains 15 residues. In germline, CDR1 is GTSNPN, CDR2 SVGIG (reference sequence). The CDR3 protein is CAWRLGGASGNTIYF. The CDR3 nucleotides are TGTGCCTGGAGACTGGGGGGGGCGTCCGGAAACACCATATATTTT.

This clone was counted only a few times. The rearrangement uses TRBV11-2 and TRBJ2-3, with D possibly being TRBD2 (6 bases). The CDR3 sequence is 14 residues long. V was clipped by 1 base and J by 3 bases, with 8 bases between them. CDR1 and CDR2 from the germline V gene are SGHAT and FQNNGV. The CDR3: CASSLAGRTDTQYF. CDR3 nucleotides: TGTGCCAGCAGCTTAGCGGGGAGGACAGATACGCAGTATTTT. The variable domain in full, with the rest retrieved from reference TRBV11-2 and TRBJ2-3, is EAGVAQSPRYKIIEKRQSVAFWCNPISGHATLYWYQQILGQGPKLLIQFQNNGVVDDSQLPKDRFSAERLKGVDSTLKIQPAKLEDSAVYLCASSLAGRTDTQYFGPGTRLTVL.

The V call is TRBV30, the J call TRBJ1-3; D gene ambiguous. CDR1 and CDR2 (germline): GTSNPN, SVGIG (reference sequence). The V end was cut by 0 bases, the J end by 9 bases, with 12 bases between. This CDR3 is 13 amino acids long. The chain's CDR3 is CAWSVGSGSTIYF. The CDR3 DNA reads as TGTGCCTGGAGTGTGGGCAGCGGTTCCACCATATATTTT.

The rearrangement joins TRBV30 to TRBJ1-2, with no clear D. This CDR3 contains 12 residues. Trimming left V 0 bases short and J 4 bases short, with 6 bases between. Looked up from germline, CDR1 is GTSNPN and CDR2 is SVGIG (reference sequence). This chain's CDR3 is CAWSVHAYGYTF. The CDR3 DNA reads as TGTGCCTGGAGTGTACATGCCTATGGCTACACCTTC. The entire variable domain, with the rest obtained from reference TRBV30 and TRBJ1-2, is as follows: SQTIHQWPATLVQPVGSPLSLECTVEGTSNPNLYWYRQAAGRGLQLLFYSVGIGQISSEVPQNLSASRPQDRQFILSSKKLLLSDSGFYLCAWSVHAYGYTFGSGTRLTVV.

The chain is built from TRBV24-1 and TRBJ2-7, with 9 positions matching TRBD1. Germline trimming cut 8 bases from V and 6 bases from J; bases unmatched to any gene: 19. Germline V CDR1 and CDR2: KGHDR, SFDVKD. The CDR3 length is 17 residues. The CDR3 DNA follows: TGTGCCACCACGAACACAGGGGGCGCGACCTTCCATGCCGAGCAGTACTTC. As protein: CATTNTGGATFHAEQYF.

This chain joins TRBV28 and TRBJ1-5; TRBD1 agrees at 7 bases. Germline V CDR1 and CDR2: MDHEN, SYDVKM. The CDR3 consists of 15 residues. V dropped 6 bases and J dropped 2; count of bases not matched to a gene: 7. The CDR3 nucleotides are TGTGCCAGCAGCCCCGAGGGGGCAGGCAATCAGCCCCAGCATTTT. Translating gives CASSPEGAGNQPQHF.

CDR3 sequence (DNA): TGTGCCAGCAGCTTAACGAGGGGGTCCGGCACTGAAGCTTTCTTT. This translates into CASSLTRGSGTEAFF. The chain joins TRBV7-9 to TRBJ1-1; D is perhaps TRBD1 (6 bases). V was clipped by 2 bases and J by 4 bases, with 14 bases between them. The V gene's germline CDR1 is SEHNR and CDR2 FQNEAQ (reference sequence). The length of the CDR3 is 15 residues.

V usage is TRBV30 and J usage is TRBJ2-5; tentatively, D is TRBD1 (5 bases). The CDR3 is 16 residues long. The V end lost 2 bases, the J end lost 5 bases, and 21 bases lay between the germline ends. CDR1 and CDR2 from the germline V gene are GTSNPN and SVGIG (reference sequence). The CDR3 here is CAWSLTGGYGWETQYF. The CDR3 coding sequence is TGTGCCTGGAGTCTCACAGGTGGCTACGGGTGGGAGACCCAGTACTTC.